These 11 T cell receptor beta chains came from one sample sequenced in a study of cytomegalovirus exposure and HLA in healthy donors. PCR used 60 Vbeta primers and 13 Jbeta primers. Data came from immunoSEQ multiplex PCR; TCRdb stores just in-frame clones and leaves some out. The sample has roughly 120,000 clones; approximately 68% are singletons. The sequenced sample consisted of PBMCs. These receptors all stem from a man aged 30 to 45 in good health and CMV-seropositive.

This sequence joins TRBV4-3 and TRBJ1-2; perhaps TRBD1 as D (6 bases). This CDR3 spans 15 amino acids. CDR1 LGHNA and CDR2 YSLEER come from the germline V gene. V lost 0 bases and J lost 2, with 10 bases in between. DNA for the CDR3: TGCGCCAGCAGCCAAGATCCAGGGGAGAACTATGGCTACACCTTC. Translating it yields CASSQDPGENYGYTF.

The chain employs TRBV18 and TRBJ2-7; TRBD2 aligns across 13 bases. This CDR3 region has 18 residues. Germline lookup yields CDR1 KGHSH and CDR2 LQKENI. The V gene end was trimmed by 3 bases and the J gene end by 2 bases; junction bases not matched to a gene: 10. For the CDR3, the DNA is TGTGCCAGCTCACCCCCGGGACTAGCGGGACTTAGCCCCTACGAGCAGTACTTC. Protein sequence: CASSPPGLAGLSPYEQYF.

The V and J genes are TRBV27 and TRBJ2-7; possible D gene TRBD2, 6 bases. The CDR3 is 14 residues long. Germline V gives CDR1 MNHEY, CDR2 SMNVEV (reference sequence). The V and J ends lost 5 bases and 0 bases respectively, with 11 bases between them. CDR3 sequence (DNA): TGTGCCAGCAGTGGGGGACTGGGCTCCTACGAGCAGTACTTC. This gives the protein CASSGGLGSYEQYF.

The chain uses TRBV6-5 and TRBJ1-2, with D perhaps TRBD1 (5 bases). The CDR3 is made up of 14 amino acids. V shed 6 bases and J shed 4 bases, with 15 bases lying between them. Per germline, CDR1 MNHEY and CDR2 SVGAGI. The CDR3 reads CASSPLQVGYGYTF. CDR3 in DNA: TGTGCCAGCAGCCCCCTACAGGTTGGCTATGGCTACACCTTC.

This clone has a handful of counts. V and J are TRBV4-3 and TRBJ2-2, with 9 bases identical to TRBD2. CDR1 LGHNA and CDR2 YSLEER come from the germline V gene. This CDR3 is 17 amino acids long. With V trimmed by 4 bases and J by 1 base, 7 bases remained unmatched. CDR3 sequence reads: CASSPGFSGRNTGELFF. In DNA, the CDR3 is TGCGCCAGCAGCCCAGGTTTTAGCGGGAGGAACACCGGGGAGCTGTTTTTT.

The chain uses TRBV5-1 and TRBJ2-3, with TRBD1 matching over 7 bases. Germline V lookup: CDR1 SGHRS, CDR2 YFSETQ. The CDR3 contains 16 residues. V dropped 7 bases and J dropped 2; count of bases not matched to a gene: 13. In nucleotides, the CDR3 is TGCGCCAGCGGAACCGGGACAGATATTTTCACAGATACGCAGTATTTT. This translates into CASGTGTDIFTDTQYF.

The chain employs TRBV5-6 and TRBJ2-7; D perhaps matches TRBD2 (6 bases). Germline assignment: CDR1 SGHDT and CDR2 YYEEEE. V dropped 3 bases and J dropped 3 bases, with 16 bases sitting between them. The CDR3 spans 15 residues. The CDR3 here is CASSWRSGVVYEQYF. The CDR3 nucleotides read TGTGCCAGCAGCTGGAGGTCGGGGGTTGTCTACGAGCAGTACTTC.

The chain joins TRBV28 to TRBJ2-7; 10 bases are shared with TRBD2. CDR3 size: 16 residues. Germline-derived CDR1 and CDR2 are MDHEN and SYDVKM. With V trimmed by 3 bases and J by 1 base, 6 bases remained unmatched. The CDR3 is CASSFVASGSSYEQYF. The CDR3 bases are TGTGCCAGCAGTTTTGTTGCTAGCGGGAGTTCCTACGAGCAGTACTTC.

This clone was picked up one time. This CDR3 is CASSQGPTGIQETQYF. As DNA, the CDR3 is TGTGCCAGCAGTCAAGGGCCGACAGGGATCCAAGAGACCCAGTACTTC. This chain uses TRBV2 with TRBJ2-5; 7 nucleotides line up with TRBD1. Germline trimming cut 5 bases from V and 1 base from J; bases unmatched to any gene: 10. Per the germline V gene, CDR1 is SNHLY and CDR2 is FYNNEI. This CDR3 region has 16 residues. Using reference TRBV2 and TRBJ2-5 for the parts outside the CDR3, the full variable domain is EPEVTQTPSHQVTQMGQEVILRCVPISNHLYFYWYRQILGQKVEFLVSFYNNEISEKSEIFDDQFSVERPDGSNFTLKIRSTKLEDSAMYFCASSQGPTGIQETQYFGPGTRLLVL.

This chain links TRBV28 with TRBJ1-5; 9 nucleotides agree with TRBD1. V was pared by 4 bases and J by 8 bases, with 6 bases of the junction left unmatched. CDR1 is MDHEN, CDR2 SYDVKM, per germline. The CDR3 covers 14 residues. CDR3 residues: CASSSRDREKPQHF. CDR3 sequence (DNA): TGTGCCAGCAGTTCCCGGGACAGGGAAAAGCCCCAGCATTTT.

The gene calls are TRBV5-1 and TRBJ2-1; TRBD2 matches at 8 bases. This CDR3 spans 14 amino acids. With 6 bases clipped from V and 1 base from J, the junction kept 3 bases outside the gene matches. CDR1 is SGHRS and CDR2 is YFSETQ in the germline V gene. CDR3 sequence reads: CASMIAGSYNEQFF. The CDR3 DNA is TGCGCCAGCATGATAGCGGGATCCTACAATGAGCAGTTCTTC.